A selection of T cell receptor beta chains follows, all from one sample in a study of vaccination and CD4 T cells after COVID-19. MiXCR was run by TCRdb on the PCR reads, yielding one entry per CDR3 protein. The repertoire includes approximately 20,000 distinct CDR3 sequences, about 60% of them detected once, and about 1.1% sits in the top ten. The sample consisted of CD4+ T cells from blood, taken before SARS-CoV-2 vaccination. Every receptor here comes from a human donor who had recovered from COVID-19. CDR3s include the opening cysteine and the closing phenylalanine or tryptophan. D genes are given only for firm matches. Not every row has a clone size; where given, it reads once, few, many or a size class.

j_call v_call d_call clone_size cdr3_nt cdr3_aa
TRBJ2-2 TRBV11-3 TRBD1 once TGTGCCAGCAGCCCCGGGACAGGTCCCGGGGAGCTGTTTTTT CASSPGTGPGELFF
TRBJ2-3 TRBV6-1 NA NA TGTGCCAGCAGAACCGCGCTAGCGAGAAAGGATTCTAGCACAGATACGCAGTATTTT CASRTALARKDSSTDTQYF
TRBJ2-3 TRBV20-1 NA few TGCAGTGCCCAGAGGATGACAGATACGCAGTATTTT CSAQRMTDTQYF
TRBJ1-6 TRBV6-1 NA NA TGTGCCACTCGGCGGGGTAAGAATTCACCCCTCCACTTT CATRRGKNSPLHF
TRBJ1-2 TRBV20-1 NA NA TGCAGTGCTAGAGTCCGTCAGGGAGCTTATGGCTACACCTTC CSARVRQGAYGYTF
TRBJ2-3 TRBV19 NA NA TGTGCCAGTAGTATTAGGGCGCCCGGCGGGGTACACTTGGATACGCAGTATTTT CASSIRAPGGVHLDTQYF
TRBJ1-2 TRBV28 TRBD1 NA TGTGCCAGCAGTATACCGGGACAGGGGTCGCGTGGCTACACCTTC CASSIPGQGSRGYTF
TRBJ2-5 TRBV7-2 NA NA TGTGCCAGTAACACCCCTGGTACAGAGACCCAGTACTTC CASNTPGTETQYF
TRBJ2-3 TRBV10-1 NA few TGCGCCAGCAGTGAGTCCTCGTATACGCAGTATTTT CASSESSYTQYF
TRBJ1-5 TRBV27 NA few TGTGCCAGCAGCCGAGAGCGACCTTATAGCAATCAGCCCCAGCATTTT CASSRERPYSNQPQHF
TRBJ2-5 TRBV7-2 TRBD1 NA TGTGCCAGCAGCTTCTTACATCCGGGACAGCAAGAGACCCAGTACTTC CASSFLHPGQQETQYF
TRBJ1-6 TRBV28 NA NA TGTGCCAGCAGTAAAGGGCGCACAAGGGGAAATAATTCACCCCTCCACTTT CASSKGRTRGNNSPLHF
TRBJ1-3 TRBV6-1 NA NA TGTGCCAGCAGTGAACTAGGGGGAAACACCATATATTTT CASSELGGNTIYF
TRBJ1-6 TRBV11-2 TRBD1 NA TGTGCCAGCAGCCACGACAGGGATTCACCCCTCCACTTT CASSHDRDSPLHF
TRBJ1-6 TRBV2 NA few TGTGCCAGCAGTGAGGGTTGGAGGGTTTATAATTCACCCCTCCACTTT CASSEGWRVYNSPLHF
TRBJ2-5 TRBV5-1 NA few TGCGCCAGCAGCTTAGGGCGGAAAGGGGAGACCCAGTACTTC CASSLGRKGETQYF
TRBJ2-5 TRBV7-3 TRBD1 NA TGTGCCAGCAGTCAGGGGGCATGGGAGACCCAGTACTTC CASSQGAWETQYF
TRBJ2-7 TRBV2 NA NA TGTGCCAGCAGTACTCTAGGATACGAGCAGTACTTC CASSTLGYEQYF
TRBJ2-5 TRBV7-8 TRBD2 NA TGTGCCAGCAGCTTAACTAGCGGGAGACAGACCCAGTACTTC CASSLTSGRQTQYF
TRBJ2-3 TRBV10-3 NA few TGTGCCATAGAACCGGGACAAGACACAGATACGCAGTATTTT CAIEPGQDTDTQYF
TRBJ1-4 TRBV6-1 TRBD1 few TGTGCCAGCAGTGCGGGACAGGGGAATGAAAAACTGTTTTTT CASSAGQGNEKLFF
TRBJ2-5 TRBV7-8 NA once TGTGCCAGCAGCTTAGCAGGTACCCTCCAAGAGACCCAGTACTTC CASSLAGTLQETQYF
TRBJ1-2 TRBV21-1 NA few TGTGCCAGCAGCGTCTGGACAGGAAGTTACTATGGCTACACCTTC CASSVWTGSYYGYTF
TRBJ2-1 TRBV6-1 TRBD2 once TGTGCCAGCAGCGTAACTAGCGGGGACTACAATGAGCAGTTCTTC CASSVTSGDYNEQFF
TRBJ2-3 TRBV6-1 TRBD2 once TGTGCCAGCGGGAGGGCAGATACGCAGTATTTT CASGRADTQYF
TRBJ2-1 TRBV7-2 NA few TGTGCCAGCAGCCTTACACCGCGGTACAATGAGCAGTTCTTC CASSLTPRYNEQFF
TRBJ1-5 TRBV6-1 TRBD1 NA TGTGCCAGCACCCCGGGACAGAGCAATCAGCCCCAGCATTTT CASTPGQSNQPQHF
TRBJ2-5 TRBV7-7 NA few TGTGCCAGCAGCGCGGACGTCCTGCAACCGGGAGTTGGTGAAGAGACCCAGTACTTC CASSADVLQPGVGEETQYF
TRBJ2-2 TRBV7-9 NA NA TGTGCCAGCAGCTTTGTAGATAGGGCCGGGGAGCTGTTTTTT CASSFVDRAGELFF
TRBJ2-3 TRBV6-1 TRBD2 NA TGTGCCAGCAGTCCCGGACTAGCGGGAGTCCCAGATACGCAGTATTTT CASSPGLAGVPDTQYF
TRBJ1-4 TRBV15 NA NA TGTGCCACCAGCAGAGATCGCAGGGAGAATGAAAAACTGTTTTTT CATSRDRRENEKLFF
TRBJ2-5 TRBV24-1 NA few TGTGCCACCAGTGATTTCACGGGTGGAGAGACCCAGTACTTC CATSDFTGGETQYF
TRBJ2-7 TRBV7-8 TRBD2 NA TGTGCCAGCAGCGGGACTAGCGGACCCTACGAGCAGTACTTC CASSGTSGPYEQYF
TRBJ1-2 TRBV19 NA once TGTGCCAGTAGTACCCCGACGGGCTATGGCTACACCTTC CASSTPTGYGYTF
TRBJ2-3 TRBV7-3 NA NA TGTGCCAGCAGCTTAATGGGCGGATCGAGCACAGATACGCAGTATTTT CASSLMGGSSTDTQYF
TRBJ1-6 TRBV20-1 NA NA TGCAGTGCTAGGAGGGACGGAAGAAATAATTCACCCCTCCACTTT CSARRDGRNNSPLHF
TRBJ2-3 TRBV28 TRBD2 NA TGTGCCAGCAGTCCCTGGAGCGGGGGAACAGATACGCAGTATTTT CASSPWSGGTDTQYF
TRBJ2-3 TRBV20-1 NA NA TGCAGTGCTCCCCCCTTCGGGGGAGCAGATACGCAGTATTTT CSAPPFGGADTQYF
TRBJ2-3 TRBV7-2 NA NA TGTGCCAGCAGCGTATTGGATACGCAGTATTTT CASSVLDTQYF
TRBJ2-7 TRBV19 NA NA TGTGCCAGTAATTGGGCGCACAGCTCCTACGAGCAGTACTTC CASNWAHSSYEQYF
TRBJ2-4 TRBV6-5 TRBD2 NA TGTGCCAGCAGTTATCACACCGGGAGGAGTTTTCAGTACTTC CASSYHTGRSFQYF
TRBJ2-1 TRBV7-2 TRBD2 few TGTGCCACCCGTAGGGGAGCGGGAGAGGATGAGCAGTTCTTC CATRRGAGEDEQFF
TRBJ1-5 TRBV27 TRBD1 NA TGTGCCAGCAGTCTTGACAGGGATCAGCCCCAGCATTTT CASSLDRDQPQHF
TRBJ1-5 TRBV6-5 TRBD1 NA TGTGCCAGCAGTTGGGACAGGGGCAATCAGCCCCAGCATTTT CASSWDRGNQPQHF
TRBJ2-3 TRBV5-4 NA NA TGTGCCAGCAGCTTTCGTGCTGCAGGGGGGACAGATACGCAGTATTTT CASSFRAAGGTDTQYF
TRBJ1-1 TRBV7-3 NA NA TGTGCCAGCAGCTCTCAGGAGAACACTGAAGCTTTCTTT CASSSQENTEAFF
TRBJ1-1 TRBV6-1 NA NA TGTGCCAGCAGTCTTCGACCTGAAACTGAAGCTTTCTTT CASSLRPETEAFF
TRBJ2-5 TRBV20-1 NA NA TGCAGTGCTGGGGTTGGACCGAAATTTCAAGAGACCCAGTACTTC CSAGVGPKFQETQYF